One sample yielded the 8 T cell receptor beta chains listed below, sequenced in a study of blood T cells in healthy people across ages. The use of a sample-barcoded 5' primer and a J-beta primer mix characterized a second PCR of about 6 to 11 cycles. TCRdb reprocessed the 5' RACE reads via MiXCR and lists one record per CDR3 protein. Of under 800,000 distinct CDR3 sequences in the sample, approximately 21% were seen once. Material for sequencing was blood. These receptors were collected from a man aged 70-80 years in good health.

The sample holds a few counts of this clonotype. The V call is TRBV15, the J call TRBJ2-3; TRBD2 matches 7 bases. CDR3 size: 17 residues. The J segment lost 4 bases and the V segment lost 5 bases, leaving 15 bases of the junction unmatched. The germline CDR1 and CDR2 sequences are LNHNV and YYDKDF (reference sequence). CDR3 loop: CATSPLFLAGVPDTQYF. The CDR3 region has the DNA TGTGCCACCAGCCCCCTTTTTCTGGCGGGAGTTCCAGATACGCAGTATTTT.

This chain connects TRBV12-5 to TRBJ2-3; D unclear. There are 13 residues in the CDR3. Germline-derived CDR1 and CDR2 are LGHNT and FRNRAP. The V gene lost 2 bases and the J gene lost 3 bases, with 6 bases spanning the gap. In DNA, the CDR3 is TGTGCTAGTGGTTTGATAGCAACAGATACGCAGTATTTT. It specifies CASGLIATDTQYF.

J is TRBJ2-7 and V is TRBV19; 9 positions match TRBD1. Trimming took 2 bases from V and 2 from J; bases not matched to a gene: 7. The CDR3 length is 16 residues. From germline, CDR1 is LNHDA and CDR2 SQIVND (reference sequence). DNA for the CDR3: TGTGCCAGTAGTATAAGATATGGGACAGGGACCTACGAGCAGTACTTC. Its translation is CASSIRYGTGTYEQYF.

The chain employs TRBV6-1 and TRBJ1-2; 9 bases align to TRBD1. This CDR3 is 16 amino acids long. CDR1 and CDR2 (germline): MNHNS, SASEGT. Unmatched junction bases numbered 14, after V lost 6 bases and J lost 6 bases. CDR3 DNA sequence: TGTGCCAGCAGCAACGAGCTCCGGACAGGGGTCGATGGCTACACCTTC. It translates to CASSNELRTGVDGYTF.

The rearrangement joins TRBV12-3 or TRBV12-4 to TRBJ1-4; D call uncertain. Trimming left V 4 bases short and J 3 bases short, with 9 bases between. This CDR3 region has 14 residues. The CDR3 nucleotides are TGTGCCAGCAGTTCGCCCCTGGCTAATGAAAAACTGTTTTTT. This gives the protein CASSSPLANEKLFF.

The chain joins TRBV7-3 to TRBJ2-5; possibly TRBD2 for D (5 bases). The J call may be in error: the DNA end matches TRBJ2-1 better. This CDR3 comprises 15 residues. CDR1 and CDR2 from the germline V gene are SGHTA and FQGTGA. DNA for the CDR3: TGTGCCAGCAGCGAAACTAGTTCCCCCAGCAATGAGCAGTTCTTC. Its translation: CASSETSSPSNEQFF.

This chain links TRBV20-1 with TRBJ2-4; 10 nucleotides match TRBD1. This CDR3 spans 16 amino acids. Trimming removed 3 bases from V and 0 bases from J; junction bases left unmatched: 5. Germline values: CDR1 DFQATT, CDR2 SNEGSKA (reference sequence). The CDR3 reads CSARDRDRGAKNIQYF. In DNA form, the CDR3 reads TGCAGTGCTAGGGACCGGGACAGGGGAGCCAAAAACATTCAGTACTTC.

The sample holds many counts of this clonotype. This sequence joins TRBV7-2 and TRBJ2-7; 9 nucleotides match TRBD2. In germline, CDR1 is SGHTA, CDR2 FQGNSA. This CDR3 contains 14 residues. Trimming at V came to 1 base and at J to 4 bases, leaving 2 bases not matched to a gene. The CDR3 sequence is CASSLGLAGYEQYF. CDR3 DNA: TGTGCCAGCAGCTTAGGGCTAGCGGGATACGAGCAGTACTTC.